In its sample, the clone carrying this T cell receptor (beta chain) was seen once. CDR1 and CDR2 (germline): ENHRY, SYGVKD. The V and J ends lost 6 bases and 3 bases respectively, with 15 bases between them. This CDR3 comprises 15 residues. The data derive from a study of OX40 agonist ivuxolimab in advanced cancers. The protocol was immunoSEQ multiplex PCR, while the TCRdb copy is restricted to in-frame clones and leaves out a portion. The table lists over 65,000 clones, roughly 84% of them singletons. This sample comprised CD4+ or CD8+ T cells sorted from blood, obtained in a trial of the OX40 agonist ivuxolimab. The chain links TRBV10-3 to TRBJ1-5; D uncertain. The TCR originated in an adult with an advanced solid tumor such as melanoma, head and neck, liver or kidney cancer. CDR3 nucleotides: TGTGCCATCAGCCCTGGTGAGAGAGACAATCAGCCCCAGCATTTT. Protein: CAISPGERDNQPQHF.